Below are 5 T cell receptor beta chains sequenced from a single sample in a study of T cell responses to AZD1222 COVID-19 vaccine. Repertoires were generated with immunoSEQ multiplex PCR, while TCRdb's copy carries only in-frame clones and drops some. The sample shows more than 85,000 clones, approximately 92% of them seen only once. Material: peripheral blood, obtained 28 days after the second AZD1222 dose. Receptors originate from an adult who received the AZD1222 COVID-19 vaccine.

V and J are TRBV5-1 and TRBJ1-2; no firm D call. V lost 0 bases to trimming and J lost 8 bases, with 14 bases between them. The CDR3 runs 14 residues. Germline loops: CDR1 SGHRS, CDR2 YFSETQ. The CDR3 coding sequence is TGCGCCAGCAGCTTGGTGGCAGGACCTCAGGGCTACACCTTC. It is translated as CASSLVAGPQGYTF.

The chain joins TRBV4-2 to TRBJ2-5, with D unclear. Trimming took 4 bases from V and 3 from J, leaving 3 bases between them. Looked up from germline, CDR1 is LGHNA and CDR2 is YNFKEQ. The length of the CDR3 is 11 residues. The CDR3 region is CASSREETQYF. The CDR3 DNA follows: TGTGCCAGCAGCCGAGAAGAGACCCAGTACTTC.

This clone was counted once. The gene calls are TRBV3-1 (or the pseudogene TRBV3-2) and TRBJ2-7; TRBD2 is a possible D gene (6 bases). The CDR3 totals 12 residues. The germline gives CDR1 LGHDT, CDR2 YNNKEL (reference sequence). V was cut by 1 base and J by 5 bases, with 6 bases left in between. CDR3 sequence: CASSQGEDEQYF. The CDR3 DNA reads as TGTGCCAGCAGCCAAGGGGAGGACGAGCAGTACTTC.

This chain uses TRBV7-8 with TRBJ1-2; weak D call: TRBD1 (6 bases). Germline lookup yields CDR1 SGHVS and CDR2 FQNEAQ. The V end lost 3 bases, the J end lost 4 bases, and 12 bases lay between the germline ends. This CDR3 spans 14 amino acids. As DNA, the CDR3 is TGTGCCAGCAGCTTGACCGGGACAACCTATGGCTACACCTTC. Residues: CASSLTGTTYGYTF. The full variable domain, with the rest looked up from reference TRBV7-8 and TRBJ1-2, is GAGVSQSPRYKVAKRGQDVALRCDPISGHVSLFWYQQALGQGPEFLTYFQNEAQLDKSGLPSDRFFAERPEGSVSTLKIQRTQQEDSAVYLCASSLTGTTYGYTFGSGTRLTVV.

The V call is TRBV5-4, the J call TRBJ1-2; D is possibly TRBD1 (5 bases). V lost 4 bases to trimming and J lost 2 bases, with 6 bases between them. Looked up from germline, CDR1 is SGHNT and CDR2 is YYREEE (reference sequence). This CDR3 is built from 12 residues. The DNA of the CDR3 is TGTGCCAGCAGCCGGGACAACTATGGCTACACCTTC. Protein product: CASSRDNYGYTF.